This is a list of T cell receptor beta chains from one sample in a study of cytomegalovirus exposure and HLA in healthy donors. Profiled with immunoSEQ multiplex PCR; TCRdb holds only in-frame clones, not every one. This sample's table has tens of thousands of clones. What was sequenced was PBMCs. The receptors were sampled from a young man in good health and CMV-seropositive. CDR3s include the opening cysteine and the closing phenylalanine or tryptophan. The D gene is left open where the match is weak.

V	D	J	CDR3	DNA
TRBV5-1	.	TRBJ2-3	CASSVAGAGVGTDTQYF	TGCGCCAGCAGCGTGGCCGGGGCAGGGGTGGGGACAGATACGCAGTATTTT
TRBV13	TRBD2	TRBJ2-1	CASSLGLGEQFF	TGTGCCAGCAGCCTCGGACTAGGTGAGCAGTTCTTC
TRBV2	.	TRBJ1-2	CASSEVFFGYTF	TGTGCCAGCAGTGAAGTATTTTTTGGCTACACCTTC
TRBV7-6	TRBD2	TRBJ2-7	CASSLAFAGDYYEQYF	TGTGCCAGCAGCTTAGCTTTTGCGGGAGATTACTACGAGCAGTACTTC
TRBV7-9	TRBD1	TRBJ2-1	CASSSGQGNEQFF	TGTGCCAGCAGCTCCGGACAGGGAAATGAGCAGTTCTTC
TRBV5-5	.	TRBJ1-5	CASSLTGNQPQHF	TGTGCCAGCAGCTTGACAGGGAATCAGCCCCAGCATTTT
TRBV30	.	TRBJ1-3	CAWTVGNTIYF	TGTGCCTGGACAGTGGGAAACACCATATATTTT
TRBV9	TRBD1	TRBJ2-7	CASSAAGTGGNEQYF	TGTGCCAGCAGCGCCGCGGGGACAGGGGGGAACGAGCAGTACTTC
TRBV7-8	TRBD1	TRBJ1-4	CASSGGQTTNEKLFF	TGTGCCAGCAGCGGGGGACAGACAACTAATGAAAAACTGTTTTTT
TRBV5-1	TRBD2	TRBJ2-2	CASSGLAGDTGELFF	TGCGCCAGCTCCGGACTAGCGGGCGACACCGGGGAGCTGTTTTTT
TRBV5-1	.	TRBJ2-5	CASSVDYRKETQYF	TGCGCCAGCAGCGTGGACTACAGGAAAGAGACCCAGTACTTC
TRBV6-1	TRBD1	TRBJ2-7	CASYFDRGAYEQYF	TGTGCCAGCTATTTCGACAGGGGGGCCTACGAGCAGTACTTC
TRBV4-1	.	TRBJ1-1	CASSQDPGNTEAFF	TGCGCCAGCAGCCAAGATCCAGGTAACACTGAAGCTTTCTTT
TRBV5-1	TRBD2	TRBJ2-1	CASSLVAGGVREQFF	TGCGCCAGCAGCTTAGTAGCGGGGGGTGTGCGAGAGCAGTTCTTC
TRBV19	.	TRBJ1-4	CASSITGRDEKLFF	TGTGCCAGTAGTATTACAGGGAGGGATGAAAAACTGTTTTTT
TRBV11-1	TRBD1	TRBJ2-1	CAISSGQGEFVYNEQFF	TGTGCCATCAGCTCCGGACAGGGAGAGTTCGTCTACAATGAGCAGTTCTTC
TRBV29-1	TRBD1	TRBJ2-7	CSVVGGGTSYEQYF	TGCAGCGTTGTAGGGGGCGGAACCTCCTACGAGCAGTACTTC
TRBV5-6	TRBD1	TRBJ1-2	CASSSLGTAVYGYTF	TGTGCCAGCAGCTCCCTAGGGACAGCCGTCTATGGCTACACCTTC
TRBV7-9	.	TRBJ2-5	CASSPSVSAGTQYF	TGTGCCAGCAGCCCCTCGGTATCGGCGGGGACCCAGTACTTC
TRBV5-5	.	TRBJ1-2	CASSPRPDSKDGYTF	TGTGCCAGCAGCCCCAGGCCGGACAGTAAGGATGGCTACACCTTC
TRBV15	TRBD1	TRBJ1-1	CATSRGQSNTEAFF	TGTGCCACCAGCAGGGGACAGTCAAACACTGAAGCTTTCTTT
TRBV5-6	.	TRBJ1-2	CASSLAGNYGYTF	TGTGCCAGCAGCTTGGCAGGAAACTATGGCTACACCTTC
TRBV30	TRBD1	TRBJ1-6	CAWSVQGGQGYDNSPLHF	TGTGCCTGGAGTGTACAAGGAGGACAGGGGTATGATAATTCACCCCTCCACTTT
TRBV5-1	TRBD2	TRBJ2-3	CASSRKTSDTDTQYF	TGCGCCAGCAGCAGAAAGACTAGCGACACAGATACGCAGTATTTT
TRBV9	.	TRBJ1-1	CASSPKGQATPQRTEAFF	TGTGCCAGCAGCCCCAAGGGGCAGGCCACACCCCAGAGGACTGAAGCTTTCTTT
TRBV30	.	TRBJ1-3	CAWSLQGLSGNTIYF	TGTGCCTGGAGCCTACAGGGTCTGTCTGGAAACACCATATATTTT
TRBV5-1	.	TRBJ2-3	CASSLGAGPTDTQYF	TGCGCCAGCAGCTTGGGGGCTGGGCCGACAGATACGCAGTATTTT